The entry below describes one T cell receptor (beta chain). Antigen specificity is unknown. The identical CDR3 is also encoded by other nucleotide sequences in the sample. The data were taken from a study of OX40 agonist ivuxolimab in advanced cancers. On the study more broadly: At 82.7% male, the cohort had a mean age of approximately 60 years, ranging from about 23 to 79. Overall study results and limits: CD4+ T cells averaged fewer expanded clones than CD8+ T cells.

Sequencing used immunoSEQ multiplex PCR; TCRdb keeps in-frame clones, though not all of them. Of roughly 56,000 clones listed, under 90% were seen once; the top ten hold more than 1.4%. There are 17 residues in the CDR3. The V gene end was trimmed by 1 base and the J gene end by 1 base; junction bases not matched to a gene: 2. Germline CDR1 reads SGHTA; CDR2 reads FQGNSA. This specimen was CD4+ or CD8+ T cells sorted from blood, taken in a trial of the OX40 agonist ivuxolimab. The chain is built from TRBV7-2 and TRBJ2-2; the match to TRBD2 covers 11 bases. The TCR comes from an adult with an advanced solid tumor such as melanoma, head and neck, liver or kidney cancer. For the CDR3, the DNA is TGTGCCAGCAGCTTAGGGCTAGCGGGGGGGAACACCGGGGAGCTGTTTTTT. This translates into CASSLGLAGGNTGELFF.